The 4 T cell receptor beta chains listed next were all sequenced from one sample in a study of T cells in Graves' hyperthyroidism and ophthalmopathy. The CDR3 regions of TCR beta were amplified from RNA transcripts. With the HTBI primer set, the TCR CDR3 went through a first round of RT-PCR. TCRdb used MiXCR to reprocess the multiplex PCR reads, holding one entry per CDR3 protein. Of 550,000 to 700,000 distinct CDR3 sequences listed, 40% to 55% were seen once; the top ten hold under 20%. The sequenced material came from peripheral blood or thyroid tissue (not recorded which). The origin of the receptors is an adult woman with Graves' disease, either hyperthyroidism or ophthalmopathy (not recorded which).

There are a few counts of this clonotype. This chain links TRBV9 with TRBJ1-6, with D possibly TRBD1 on 5 matching bases. The ends were cut back, 3 bases at V and 6 bases at J, with 13 bases in the middle. The length of the CDR3 is 15 residues. Looked up from germline, CDR1 is SGDLS and CDR2 is YYNGEE. The CDR3 sequence: CASSGSRDANSPLHF. In nucleotides, the CDR3 is TGTGCCAGCAGCGGATCCCGGGACGCTAATTCACCCCTCCACTTT.

Points on this clonotype: A read error may explain this, as a much larger clone is one base away. The rearrangement uses TRBV5-1 and TRBJ2-7; weak D call: TRBD1 (6 bases). CDR1 is SGHRS and CDR2 is YFSETQ in the germline V gene. V was cut by 7 bases and J by 0 bases, with 14 bases left in between. The CDR3 contains 14 residues. In nucleotides, the CDR3 is TGCGCCAGCGGCCCGACAGGCTACTCCTACGAGCAGTACTTC. Protein sequence: CASGPTGYSYEQYF.

The V and J genes are TRBV6-4 and TRBJ2-2, with TRBD2 matching 9 bases. This CDR3 has 14 residues. Germline V gene sequence: CDR1 MRHNA, CDR2 SNTAGT. V lost 4 bases, J lost 5 bases, and 2 bases stayed unmatched. For the CDR3, the DNA is TGTGCCAGCAGTGGACTAGCGGCTACCGGGGAGCTGTTTTTT. It encodes CASSGLAATGELFF.

The gene calls are TRBV7-3 and TRBJ2-3; 9 bases fit TRBD1. V shed 5 bases and J 2 bases; nucleotides not matched to a gene: 5. The CDR3 consists of 15 residues. Germline assignment: CDR1 SGHTA and CDR2 FQGTGA. DNA of the CDR3: TGTGCCAGCAGCCCAACAGGGGGCCACACAGATACGCAGTATTTT. It encodes CASSPTGGHTDTQYF.